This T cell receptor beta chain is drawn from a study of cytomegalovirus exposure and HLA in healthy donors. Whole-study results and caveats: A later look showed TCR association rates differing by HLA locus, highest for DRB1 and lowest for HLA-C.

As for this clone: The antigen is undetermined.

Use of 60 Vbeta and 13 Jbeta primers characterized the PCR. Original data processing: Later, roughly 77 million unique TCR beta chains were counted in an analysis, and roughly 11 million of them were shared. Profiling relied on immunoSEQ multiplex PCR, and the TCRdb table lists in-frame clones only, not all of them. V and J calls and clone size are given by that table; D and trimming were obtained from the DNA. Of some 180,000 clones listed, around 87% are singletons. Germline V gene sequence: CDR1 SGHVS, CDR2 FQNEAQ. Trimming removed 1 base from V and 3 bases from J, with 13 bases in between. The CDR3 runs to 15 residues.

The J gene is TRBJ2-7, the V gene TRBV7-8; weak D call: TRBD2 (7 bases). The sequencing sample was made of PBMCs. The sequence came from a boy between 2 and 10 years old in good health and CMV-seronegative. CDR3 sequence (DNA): TGTGCCAGCAGCTTAGAGGGGGGGCGAGTCTACGAGCAGTACTTC. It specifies CASSLEGGRVYEQYF.